This T cell receptor (beta chain) was found in a study of T cell responses to AZD1222 COVID-19 vaccine. Germline V gene sequence: CDR1 MNHEY, CDR2 SVGAGI. This CDR3 is built from 16 residues. V was shortened by 0 bases and J by 6 bases, with 15 bases between the two germline ends. Only in-frame clones appear in the TCRdb table, and some are missing; sequencing was by immunoSEQ multiplex PCR. The table shows about 45,000 clones, with over 85% occurring only once. The study pooled second doses at about 4 or about 12 weeks. This clone was seen just once. The rearrangement links TRBV6-5 to TRBJ2-1; D perhaps matches TRBD2 (6 bases). The sample here was peripheral blood, taken 28 days after the second AZD1222 dose. The sequence came from an adult who received the AZD1222 COVID-19 vaccine. The CDR3 nucleotides are TGTGCCAGCAGTTACTCGAGTCCGGGAGTCAGCAATGAGCAGTTCTTC. Translation: CASSYSSPGVSNEQFF.